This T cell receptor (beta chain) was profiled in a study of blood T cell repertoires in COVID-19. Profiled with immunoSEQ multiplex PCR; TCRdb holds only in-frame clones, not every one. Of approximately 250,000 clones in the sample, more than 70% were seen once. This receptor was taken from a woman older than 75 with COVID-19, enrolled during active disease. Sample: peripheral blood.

The DNA for the CDR3 is TGTGCCAGTAGTGTAACGAGCTCCTATAATTCACCCCTCCACTTT. It encodes CASSVTSSYNSPLHF. The V call is TRBV19, the J call TRBJ1-6; D is unresolved. CDR1 is LNHDA and CDR2 is SQIVND in the germline V gene (reference sequence). The CDR3 covers 15 residues. Trimming shortened V by 5 bases and J by 0 bases, and 8 bases separated the two germline ends. The entire variable domain, with the rest obtained from reference TRBV19 and TRBJ1-6, is as follows: DGGITQSPKYLFRKEGQNVTLSCEQNLNHDAMYWYRQDPGQGLRLIYYSQIVNDFQKGDIAEGYSVSREKKESFPLTVTSAQKNPTAFYLCASSVTSSYNSPLHFGNGTRLTVT.